These 15 T cell receptor beta chains were all obtained from the same sample, sequenced in a study of blood T cell repertoires in COVID-19. Some clones are missing from TCRdb's copy, which holds only in-frame ones; the method was immunoSEQ multiplex PCR. The sample includes 95,000 to 100,000 clones, 85% of them seen just once. The material sequenced was peripheral blood. These TCRs come from a woman aged 70-85 years with active or convalescent COVID-19.

The chain couples TRBV2 to TRBJ1-4; 8 positions match TRBD1. V was clipped by 5 bases and J by 3 bases; unmatched bases: 8. Germline V gene data show CDR1 as SNHLY and CDR2 as FYNNEI. This CDR3 is built from 16 residues. This CDR3 reads CASSLGTGLANEKLFF. The CDR3 coding sequence is TGTGCCAGCAGTTTGGGGACAGGTCTAGCTAATGAAAAACTGTTTTTT.

The chain employs TRBV28 and TRBJ1-6; weak D call: TRBD1 (5 bases). Germline-derived CDR1 and CDR2 are MDHEN and SYDVKM. Deletions cut 6 bases from V and 8 bases from J, with 17 bases between. The CDR3 sequence is 15 residues long. CDR3 nucleotides: TGTGCCAGCAGACGTTCTCTCGGGGGGTATTCACCCCTCCACTTT. It codes for CASRRSLGGYSPLHF.

V usage is TRBV5-5 and J usage is TRBJ2-5, with D perhaps matching TRBD1 (6 bases). V dropped 2 bases and J dropped 4 bases, with 15 bases sitting between them. CDR1 and CDR2 from the germline V gene are SGHKS and YYEKEE (reference sequence). The CDR3 loop spans 15 amino acids. The CDR3 loop reads CASSLSLQGRETQYF. DNA for the CDR3: TGTGCCAGCAGCTTATCCTTACAGGGTAGAGAGACCCAGTACTTC.

This clone turned up a few times. The genes are TRBV5-5 and TRBJ1-2; tentatively, D is TRBD1 (6 bases). Germline CDR1 reads SGHKS; CDR2 reads YYEKEE (reference sequence). Trimming stripped 6 bases from V and 3 bases from J, with 21 bases between. The CDR3 sequence is 16 residues long. The CDR3 here is CASTGQIFRLDYGYTF. The CDR3 bases are TGTGCCAGCACCGGACAGATCTTTAGGCTGGACTATGGCTACACCTTC.

This chain joins TRBV27 and TRBJ2-7; D ambiguous. The V and J ends lost 4 bases and 0 bases respectively, with 10 bases between them. CDR3 length: 14 residues. Germline CDR1 is MNHEY and CDR2 is SMNVEV (reference sequence). This CDR3 is CASSSGSRSYEQYF. CDR3 sequence (DNA): TGTGCCAGCAGTTCCGGGTCCCGCTCCTACGAGCAGTACTTC.

The rearrangement links TRBV12-5 to TRBJ1-1, with D perhaps matching TRBD1 (6 bases). CDR1 is LGHNT, CDR2 FRNRAP, per germline. The length of the CDR3 is 17 residues. Trimming cost V 2 bases and J 0 bases, with 16 bases left between them. CDR3 nucleotide sequence: TGTGCTAGTGGTTTGAGCCGGGACATACAGTTGAACACTGAAGCTTTCTTT. Its protein product is CASGLSRDIQLNTEAFF.

The rearrangement links TRBV19 to TRBJ2-1; D is possibly TRBD2 (6 bases). The germline V gene has CDR1 LNHDA and CDR2 SQIVND (reference sequence). V was trimmed by 3 bases and J by 8 bases, leaving 11 bases between them. The CDR3 length is 13 residues. The chain's CDR3 is CASSMRREDEQFF. In nucleotides, the CDR3 is TGTGCCAGTAGTATGCGAAGGGAGGATGAGCAGTTCTTC.

The chain carries TRBV28 and TRBJ2-3; TRBD2 agrees at 15 bases. The CDR3 extends over 17 amino acids. The trim removed 5 bases at V and 7 bases at J, leaving 10 bases unmatched. The V gene's germline CDR1 is MDHEN and CDR2 SYDVKM. The CDR3 here is CASSPPGLAGGRNTQYF. The CDR3 DNA sequence: TGTGCCAGCAGTCCCCCGGGACTAGCGGGAGGACGAAATACGCAGTATTTT.

The chain uses TRBV5-1 and TRBJ1-2, with D hard to call. The CDR3 spans 12 residues. Germline CDR1 reads SGHRS; CDR2 reads YFSETQ. Trimming stripped 2 bases from V and 6 bases from J, with 8 bases between. CDR3 in amino acids: CASSFPGDGYTF. The CDR3 bases are TGCGCCAGCAGCTTTCCGGGTGATGGCTACACCTTC. Based on the CDR3 plus reference TRBV5-1 and TRBJ1-2, the full variable domain is KAGVTQTPRYLIKTRGQQVTLSCSPISGHRSVSWYQQTPGQGLQFLFEYFSETQRNKGNFPGRFSGRQFSNSRSEMNVSTLELGDSALYLCASSFPGDGYTFGSGTRLTVV.

The chain links TRBV7-6 to TRBJ2-7; D might be TRBD1 (8 bases). The CDR3 has 15 amino acids. Trimming cost V 5 bases and J 6 bases, with 20 bases left between them. Germline values: CDR1 SGHVS, CDR2 FNYEAQ. Here the CDR3 DNA reads TGTGCCAGCAGCCTGAGCGGGGACAGGCCAACCGAGCAGTACTTC. It specifies CASSLSGDRPTEQYF.

By share, this clone ranks as medium-sized (0.01 to 0.1%). The V gene is TRBV12-3 or TRBV12-4, the J gene TRBJ2-7; D might be TRBD2 (5 bases). Trimming removed 6 bases from V and 6 bases from J, with 9 bases in between. The CDR3 has 11 amino acids. CDR3 in DNA: TGTGCCAGCAGCGGCGGGTCCGAGCAGTACTTC. It is translated as CASSGGSEQYF.

The V and J genes are TRBV6-5 and TRBJ2-7; 9 nucleotides align to TRBD2. The CDR3 runs to 15 residues. In germline, CDR1 is MNHEY, CDR2 SVGAGI. V lost 9 bases to trimming and J lost 5 bases; unmatched junction nucleotides: 14. The CDR3 sequence: CASRRAGGPVNEQYF. The CDR3 nucleotides read TGTGCCAGTAGAAGGGCGGGGGGGCCTGTCAACGAGCAGTACTTC.

The chain joins TRBV6-1 to TRBJ1-4; D is uncertain. V was trimmed by 3 bases and J by 7 bases, leaving 18 bases between them. Germline V gene sequence: CDR1 MNHNS, CDR2 SASEGT. The CDR3 runs 16 residues. CDR3 loop: CASSDNLPVWSEKLFF. The CDR3 nucleotides are TGTGCCAGCAGTGATAACCTTCCAGTATGGAGTGAAAAACTGTTTTTT.

The J gene is TRBJ2-7, the V gene TRBV3-1 (or the pseudogene TRBV3-2); weak D call: TRBD2 (6 bases). CDR1 is LGHDT and CDR2 is YNNKEL in the germline V gene (reference sequence). The CDR3 spans 13 residues. V lost 0 bases to trimming and J lost 5 bases, with 8 bases between them. The CDR3 region is CASSQDGGNEQYF. The CDR3 DNA is TGTGCCAGCAGCCAAGATGGGGGGAACGAGCAGTACTTC.

The genes are TRBV11-2 and TRBJ1-2; no clear D. This CDR3 is built from 16 residues. The V end was cut by 0 bases, the J end by 4 bases, with 15 bases between. Germline V lookup: CDR1 SGHAT, CDR2 FQNNGV. The CDR3 region has the DNA TGTGCCAGCAGCTTAGATCTCTGGGCCTCAAGCTATGGCTACACCTTC. This gives the protein CASSLDLWASSYGYTF.